The sequence of this TCR beta chain was determined in a study of T cells in Graves' hyperthyroidism and ophthalmopathy. Researchers took RNA transcripts and amplified the TCR beta CDR3 regions from them. RT-PCR in the first round (using the HTBI primer set) targeted the TCR CDR3. TCRdb reanalysed the multiplex PCR reads using MiXCR and keeps one entry per CDR3 protein. This sample has roughly 250,000 distinct CDR3 sequences, with about 16% found just once. V lost 1 base to trimming and J lost 5 bases; unmatched junction nucleotides: 4. From germline, CDR1 is MGHRA and CDR2 YSYEKL. This CDR3 is built from 16 residues. This clonotype showed up many times.

Material for sequencing was blood. The chain combines TRBV4-1 with TRBJ2-1; 11 bases are shared with TRBD2. The source is a woman between 18 and 29 years old with Graves' ophthalmopathy. The CDR3 sequence is CASSQVAGGPNNEQFF. The CDR3, as DNA: TGCGCCAGCAGCCAAGTAGCGGGGGGGCCGAACAATGAGCAGTTCTTC.